Below, one T cell receptor beta chain is given with its context. Other DNA sequences in this specimen translate into the identical CDR3. In the original analysis: Reference gene primer amplification yielded estimated nucleated cell counts. The method was immunoSEQ multiplex PCR; TCRdb's version includes in-frame clones alone and lacks a portion of them. The DNA gave D and trimming, while V, J and clone size come from that table. The data contain about 100,000 clones, 55% to 75% of them singletons. This sample is drawn from a study of blood T cell repertoires in COVID-19. V lost 1 base, J lost 3 bases, and 1 base stayed unmatched. This CDR3 region has 14 residues. Germline V lookup: CDR1 SGHRS, CDR2 YFSETQ.

The chain employs TRBV5-1 and TRBJ2-3, with 8 bases matching TRBD1. Source material: peripheral blood. This TCR was sampled from a woman in her thirties or forties with acute or convalescent COVID-19. The CDR3 DNA reads TGCGCCAGCAGCTTGCAGGGGGCGACAGATACGCAGTATTTT. This sequence encodes CASSLQGATDTQYF.